The subject of this entry is one T cell receptor beta chain. The antigen is not known. The PCR employed 60 Vbeta primers together with 13 Jbeta primers. Original analysis: In a later analysis, some 80 million unique TCR beta chains included roughly 11 million shared by two or more donors. Sequencing used immunoSEQ multiplex PCR; TCRdb keeps in-frame clones, though not all of them. V and J calls and clone size are given by that table; D and trimming were obtained from the DNA. The table has more than 100,000 clones, 66% seen once. V was cut by 7 bases and J by 10 bases, with 19 bases left in between. CDR1 and CDR2 from the germline V gene are MDHEN and SYDVKM. This CDR3 is built from 13 residues. The data are from a study of cytomegalovirus exposure and HLA in healthy donors. Study-level information: Of around 410 genotyped donors, roughly 76% grouped in the Caucasian-associated ancestry cluster.

General study findings and limits: TRBV6-2, TRBV6-3 and some other V segments were unresolvable in 87-base-pair reads.

The origin of this receptor is a young man in good health and CMV-seronegative. Specimen: PBMCs. The rearrangement uses TRBV28 and TRBJ1-1; D not certain. CDR3: CASNPTTENAAFF. For the CDR3, the DNA is TGTGCCAGCAACCCAACCACAGAAAACGCAGCTTTCTTT.